This entry lists 18 T cell receptor beta chains sequenced from one sample in a study of T-cell memory formation after mild COVID-19. One entry per CDR3 protein, called by TCRdb with MiXCR from the 5' RACE reads. The sample contains about 130,000 distinct CDR3 sequences, about 5.9% of which appear only once. The sample consisted of PBMCs or a T cell subset sorted from them (not recorded which). The receptor set was obtained from an adult woman who had mild COVID-19 (a few samples of this study predate the infection). Cell type and time point are not known.

As to this clonotype: One end of the junction varies from germline; a read error may be responsible. This chain connects TRBV29-1 to TRBJ2-5, with a weak D call TRBD1 (6 bases). The CDR3 spans 13 residues. Germline CDR1 and CDR2: SQVTM and ANQGSEA. The DNA of the CDR3 is TGCAGCGCTGAACAGGGTTGGGGGGAGACCCAGTACTTC. Translation: CSAEQGWGETQYF.

The CDR3 loop reads CASSLGRNTQPQHF. In DNA, the CDR3 is TGTGCCAGCAGCTTAGGACGGAACACTCAGCCCCAGCATTTT. The chain has TRBV7-9 and TRBJ1-5, with unresolved D. Trimming took 1 base from V and 6 from J, leaving 10 bases between them. This CDR3 is 14 amino acids long. CDR1 is SEHNR and CDR2 is FQNEAQ in the germline V gene (reference sequence).

The chain combines TRBV7-9 with TRBJ2-5, with 7 bases that match TRBD2. The J segment lost 5 bases and the V segment lost 5 bases, leaving 11 bases of the junction unmatched. The length of the CDR3 is 15 residues. Germline CDR1 is SEHNR and CDR2 is FQNEAQ (reference sequence). The CDR3 bases are TGTGCCAGCAGCCCAACCGCGGGGGTGGGGGAGACCCAGTACTTC. Encoded protein: CASSPTAGVGETQYF.

This clonotype was counted a few times. V is TRBV2 and J is TRBJ2-5; 9 positions match TRBD2. With V trimmed by 6 bases and J by 5 bases, 10 bases remained unmatched. The CDR3 is made up of 15 amino acids. Per the germline V gene, CDR1 is SNHLY and CDR2 is FYNNEI. The CDR3 loop reads CASSAKGLARETQYF. The CDR3 bases are TGTGCCAGCAGCGCCAAGGGACTAGCTAGGGAGACCCAGTACTTC.

The rearrangement uses TRBV29-1 and TRBJ2-5; 11 nucleotides agree with TRBD1. Losses at the gene ends were 4 bases for V and 5 bases for J; bases not matched to a gene: 3. From germline, CDR1 is SQVTM and CDR2 ANQGSEA. The CDR3 contains 13 residues. The CDR3 protein is CSVGTGGVETQYF. In DNA form, the CDR3 reads TGCAGCGTTGGGACAGGGGGCGTGGAGACCCAGTACTTC.

The gene calls are TRBV24-1 and TRBJ1-1; D is perhaps TRBD1 (6 bases). With 3 bases removed from V and 3 bases from J, the gap between germline ends came to 13 bases. The CDR3 has 15 amino acids. Germline loops: CDR1 KGHDR, CDR2 SFDVKD. CDR3 coding DNA: TGTGCCACCAGTGATCCTGCGACAGGAGACACTGAAGCTTTCTTT. Protein product: CATSDPATGDTEAFF.

This rearrangement joins TRBV12-3 or TRBV12-4 to TRBJ2-5; TRBD2 aligns across 9 bases. CDR3 length: 16 residues. The V and J ends lost 0 bases and 1 base, in that order; junction bases with no gene match: 3. In DNA, the CDR3 is TGTGCCAGCAGTTTAGCGCCTAGCGGGGCCCAAGAGACCCAGTACTTC. Protein sequence: CASSLAPSGAQETQYF.

V and J are TRBV10-3 and TRBJ2-7; D is perhaps TRBD1 or TRBD2 (5 bases each). Between the trimmed V and J ends, which lost 6 bases and 0 bases, there was a span of 9 bases. Per the germline V gene, CDR1 is ENHRY and CDR2 is SYGVKD. The CDR3 length is 13 residues. CDR3 loop: CAIRRDHSYEQYF. The DNA for the CDR3 is TGTGCCATCAGGAGGGACCACTCCTACGAGCAGTACTTC.

This clonotype was seen at least ten times. V usage is TRBV18 and J usage is TRBJ2-3, with 14 bases matching TRBD2. J lost 0 bases, V lost 3 bases, and 2 bases had no gene match. Per germline, CDR1 KGHSH and CDR2 LQKENI. CDR3 length: 17 amino acids. The CDR3 DNA reads TGTGCCAGCTCACCTGGACTAGCGGGGGGTAGCACAGATACGCAGTATTTT. This translates into CASSPGLAGGSTDTQYF.

This clonotype has a handful of counts. J is TRBJ2-1 and V is TRBV7-9; possible D gene TRBD2, 5 bases. This CDR3 has 14 amino acids. Germline V gene sequence: CDR1 SEHNR, CDR2 FQNEAQ (reference sequence). V was cut by 4 bases and J by 6 bases, with 13 bases left in between. CDR3 sequence (DNA): TGTGCCAGCAGCTCAATGAGAGGGCCCAATGAGCAGTTCTTC. Translated: CASSSMRGPNEQFF.

This clonotype came up many times. This chain connects TRBV20-1 to TRBJ1-2; no definite D call. V lost 2 bases and J 7 bases, leaving 8 bases between the germline ends. CDR1 is DFQATT, CDR2 SNEGSKA, per germline (reference sequence). The CDR3 length is 11 residues. CDR3 sequence reads: CSARIGSGYTF. The CDR3, as DNA: TGCAGTGCTAGAATCGGCAGTGGCTACACCTTC.

At least ten counts were recorded for this clonotype. This rearrangement joins TRBV7-9 to TRBJ2-6; D unclear. CDR1 and CDR2 (germline): SEHNR, FQNEAQ (reference sequence). V lost 5 bases and J lost 1, with 18 bases in between. The CDR3 totals 18 residues. The CDR3 nucleotides are TGTGCCAGCAGCCCCGGCGGTTTCATCCCGTCTGGGGCCAACGTCCTGACTTTC. Protein product: CASSPGGFIPSGANVLTF. Based on the CDR3 plus reference TRBV7-9 and TRBJ2-6, the full variable domain is DTGVSQNPRHKITKRGQNVTFRCDPISEHNRLYWYRQTLGQGPEFLTYFQNEAQLEKSRLLSDRFSAERPKGSFSTLEIQRTEQGDSAMYLCASSPGGFIPSGANVLTFGAGSRLTVL.

The table lists this clonotype with many counts. The chain is built from TRBV5-1 and TRBJ2-1; D is unresolved. Germline assignment: CDR1 SGHRS and CDR2 YFSETQ. The V end was cut by 0 bases, the J end by 5 bases, with 9 bases between. The CDR3 contains 14 residues. This CDR3 is CASSLGHNNNEQFF. DNA for the CDR3: TGCGCCAGCAGCTTGGGGCACAACAACAATGAGCAGTTCTTC.

This clonotype was found many times. This chain uses TRBV6-1 with TRBJ2-5, with D possibly matching TRBD2 (5 bases). The germline gives CDR1 MNHNS, CDR2 SASEGT. The V and J ends lost 6 bases and 5 bases respectively, with 10 bases between them. This CDR3 has 12 amino acids. CDR3 in amino acids: CASRESGETQYF. The CDR3 nucleotides read TGTGCCAGCAGGGAGTCGGGGGAGACCCAGTACTTC.

The chain is built from TRBV12-3 or TRBV12-4 and TRBJ1-5; TRBD1 might be the D (6 bases). V was shortened by 4 bases and J by 3 bases, with 13 bases between the two germline ends. The CDR3 is 15 residues long. The DNA for the CDR3 is TGTGCCAGCAGTTACTCGGGGGCGGACAATCAGCCCCAGCATTTT. As protein: CASSYSGADNQPQHF.

V and J are TRBV7-9 and TRBJ2-2; TRBD1 might be the D (6 bases). The CDR3 covers 17 residues. Germline loops: CDR1 SEHNR, CDR2 FQNEAQ (reference sequence). Trimming cost V 5 bases and J 4 bases, with 20 bases left between them. CDR3 in amino acids: CASSPPGHPRSTGELFF. For the CDR3, the DNA is TGTGCCAGCAGCCCACCGGGACACCCTCGGTCCACCGGGGAGCTGTTTTTT.

This clonotype was seen only a few times. This chain joins TRBV19 and TRBJ2-4; D is unclear. The germline V gene has CDR1 LNHDA and CDR2 SQIVND (reference sequence). The CDR3 covers 13 residues. Trimming took 5 bases from V and 8 from J, leaving 13 bases between them. CDR3 in DNA: TGTGCCAGTAGTCCGGAATTCATGGACATTCAGTACTTC. This codes for CASSPEFMDIQYF.

The chain is built from TRBV5-1 and TRBJ2-7; 9 bases align to TRBD2. This CDR3 contains 16 residues. Trimming cost V 3 bases and J 2 bases; bases outside gene matches: 9. The germline V gene has CDR1 SGHRS and CDR2 YFSETQ. The CDR3 nucleotides read TGCGCCAGCAGCTCAGGCCTAGCGGGGCCTCCCTACGAGCAGTACTTC. Its translation: CASSSGLAGPPYEQYF.